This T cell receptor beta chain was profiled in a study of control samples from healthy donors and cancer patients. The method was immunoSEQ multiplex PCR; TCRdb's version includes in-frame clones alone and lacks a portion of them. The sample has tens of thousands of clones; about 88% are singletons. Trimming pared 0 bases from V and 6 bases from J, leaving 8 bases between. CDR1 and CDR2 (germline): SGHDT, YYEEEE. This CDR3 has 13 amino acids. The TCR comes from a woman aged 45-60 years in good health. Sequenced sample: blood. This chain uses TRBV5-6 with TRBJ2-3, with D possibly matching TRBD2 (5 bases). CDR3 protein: CASSLATGDTQYF. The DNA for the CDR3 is TGTGCCAGCAGCTTGGCCACGGGGGATACGCAGTATTTT.